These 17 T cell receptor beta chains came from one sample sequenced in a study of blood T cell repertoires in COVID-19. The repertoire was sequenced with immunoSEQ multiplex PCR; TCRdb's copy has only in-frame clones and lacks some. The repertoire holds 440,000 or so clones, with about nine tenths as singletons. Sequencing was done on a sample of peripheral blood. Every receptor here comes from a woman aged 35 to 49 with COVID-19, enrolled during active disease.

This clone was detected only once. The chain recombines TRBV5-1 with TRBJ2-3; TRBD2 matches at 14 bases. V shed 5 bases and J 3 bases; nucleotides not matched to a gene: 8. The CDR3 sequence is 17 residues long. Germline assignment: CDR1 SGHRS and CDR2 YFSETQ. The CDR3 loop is CASRGTSGGSGTDTQYF. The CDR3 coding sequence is TGCGCCAGCAGAGGGACTAGCGGGGGTTCGGGTACAGATACGCAGTATTTT.

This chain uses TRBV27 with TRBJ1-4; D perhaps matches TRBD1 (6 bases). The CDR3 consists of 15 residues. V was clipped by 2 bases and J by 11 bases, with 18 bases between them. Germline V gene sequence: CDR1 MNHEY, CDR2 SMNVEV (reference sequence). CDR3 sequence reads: CASSLRDNPLGKLFF. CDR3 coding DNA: TGTGCCAGCAGTTTAAGGGACAACCCCCTGGGTAAACTGTTTTTT.

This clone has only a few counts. The CDR3 nucleotides are TGTGCCAGCAGCTTAGTAGTCGGACCTAGCGGGGGGTACAATGAGCAGTTCTTC. Its protein product is CASSLVVGPSGGYNEQFF. The rearrangement joins TRBV11-3 to TRBJ2-1; the match to TRBD2 covers 11 bases. Germline V lookup: CDR1 SGHNT, CDR2 YENEEA. This CDR3 has 18 amino acids. The V and J ends lost 1 base and 4 bases, in that order; junction bases with no gene match: 9. The complete variable domain, with remaining parts taken from reference TRBV11-3 and TRBJ2-1, reads EAGVVQSPRYKIIEKKQPVAFWCNPISGHNTLYWYLQNLGQGPELLIRYENEEAVDDSQLPKDRFSAERLKGVDSTLKIQPAELGDSAVYLCASSLVVGPSGGYNEQFFGPGTRLTVL.

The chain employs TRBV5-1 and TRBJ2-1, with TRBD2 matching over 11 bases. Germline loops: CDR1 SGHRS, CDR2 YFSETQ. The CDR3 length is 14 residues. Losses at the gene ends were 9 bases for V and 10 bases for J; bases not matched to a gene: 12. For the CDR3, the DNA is TGCGCCACCCGGTTAAGACTAGCGGGATACGAGCAGTTCTTC. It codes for CATRLRLAGYEQFF.

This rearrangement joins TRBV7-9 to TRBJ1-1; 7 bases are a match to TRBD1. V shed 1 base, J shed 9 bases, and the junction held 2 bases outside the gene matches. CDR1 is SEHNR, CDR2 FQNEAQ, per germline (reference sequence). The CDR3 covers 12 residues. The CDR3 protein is CASSLVQGKAFF. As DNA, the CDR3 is TGTGCCAGCAGCTTAGTACAGGGGAAAGCTTTCTTT.

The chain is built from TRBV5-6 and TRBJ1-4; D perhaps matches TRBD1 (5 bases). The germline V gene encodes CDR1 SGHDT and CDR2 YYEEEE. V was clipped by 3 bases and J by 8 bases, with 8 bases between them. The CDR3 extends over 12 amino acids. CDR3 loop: CASSWGREKLFF. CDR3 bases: TGTGCCAGCAGCTGGGGGAGGGAAAAACTGTTTTTT.

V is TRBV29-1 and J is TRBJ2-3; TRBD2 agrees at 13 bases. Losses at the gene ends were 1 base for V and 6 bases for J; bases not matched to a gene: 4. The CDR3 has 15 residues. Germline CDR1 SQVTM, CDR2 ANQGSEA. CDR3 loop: CSVEGTSGSADTQYF. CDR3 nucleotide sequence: TGCAGCGTTGAAGGGACTAGCGGGAGCGCGGATACGCAGTATTTT.

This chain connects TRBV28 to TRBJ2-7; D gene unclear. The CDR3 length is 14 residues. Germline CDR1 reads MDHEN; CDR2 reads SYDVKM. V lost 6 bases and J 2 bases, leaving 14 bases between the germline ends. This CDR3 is CASRRNGRTYEQYF. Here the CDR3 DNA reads TGTGCCAGCAGGAGGAATGGCAGAACCTACGAGCAGTACTTC.

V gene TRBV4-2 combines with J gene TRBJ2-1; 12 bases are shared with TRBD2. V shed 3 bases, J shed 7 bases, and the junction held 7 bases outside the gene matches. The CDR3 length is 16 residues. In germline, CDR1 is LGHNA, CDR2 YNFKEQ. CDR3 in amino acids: CASSHIGTSGPNEQFF. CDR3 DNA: TGTGCCAGCAGCCATATCGGGACTAGCGGGCCTAATGAGCAGTTCTTC.

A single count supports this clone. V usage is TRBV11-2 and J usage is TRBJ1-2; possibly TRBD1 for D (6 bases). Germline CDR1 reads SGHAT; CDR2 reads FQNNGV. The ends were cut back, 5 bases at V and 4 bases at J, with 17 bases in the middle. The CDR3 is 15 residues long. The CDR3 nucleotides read TGTGCCAGCAGCCGACCCGGGGGGGACACCTATGGCTACACCTTC. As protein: CASSRPGGDTYGYTF.

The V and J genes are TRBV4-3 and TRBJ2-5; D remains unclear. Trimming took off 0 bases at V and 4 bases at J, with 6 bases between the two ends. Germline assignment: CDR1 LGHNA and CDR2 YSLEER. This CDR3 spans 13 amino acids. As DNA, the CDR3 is TGCGCCAGCAGCCAAGATACACGAGAGACCCAGTACTTC. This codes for CASSQDTRETQYF.

Here the CDR3 reads CASSYHGPAGERYEQYF. For the CDR3, the DNA is TGTGCCAGCAGTTACCACGGGCCGGCGGGAGAACGGTACGAGCAGTACTTC. The rearrangement joins TRBV27 to TRBJ2-7; 7 bases are shared with TRBD2. V lost 4 bases, J lost 4 bases, and 16 bases stayed unmatched. CDR3 length: 17 residues. Germline CDR1 and CDR2: MNHEY and SMNVEV (reference sequence).

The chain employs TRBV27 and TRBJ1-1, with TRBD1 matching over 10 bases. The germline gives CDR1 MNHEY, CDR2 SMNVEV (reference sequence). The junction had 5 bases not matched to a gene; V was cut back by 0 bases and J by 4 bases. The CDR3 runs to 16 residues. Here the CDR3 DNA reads TGTGCCAGCAGTTTATCCGACCGGGACAGGGGCACTGAAGCTTTCTTT. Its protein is CASSLSDRDRGTEAFF.

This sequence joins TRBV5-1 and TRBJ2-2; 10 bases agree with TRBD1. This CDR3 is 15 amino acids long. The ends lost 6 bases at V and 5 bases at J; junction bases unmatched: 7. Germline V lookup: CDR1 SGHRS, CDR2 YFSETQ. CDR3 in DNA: TGCGCCAGCACTGTGGGGACAGGGGAGACCGGGGAGCTGTTTTTT. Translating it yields CASTVGTGETGELFF.

The CDR3 DNA follows: TGTGCCAGCAGTCTGGGCTCGGGAGCTGAAGCTTTCTTT. It translates to CASSLGSGAEAFF. The chain has TRBV3-1 (or the pseudogene TRBV3-2) and TRBJ1-1; no clear D. Deletions cut 6 bases from V and 6 bases from J, with 14 bases between. Germline V gene lookup returns CDR1 LGHDT and CDR2 YNNKEL (reference sequence). The CDR3 sequence is 13 residues long.

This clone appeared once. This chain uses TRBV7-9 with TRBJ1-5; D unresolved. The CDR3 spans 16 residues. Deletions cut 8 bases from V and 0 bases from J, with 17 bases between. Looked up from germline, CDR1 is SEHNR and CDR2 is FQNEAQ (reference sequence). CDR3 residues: CASGIRPTYSNQPQHF. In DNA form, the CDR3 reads TGTGCCAGCGGAATCAGACCGACTTATAGCAATCAGCCCCAGCATTTT.

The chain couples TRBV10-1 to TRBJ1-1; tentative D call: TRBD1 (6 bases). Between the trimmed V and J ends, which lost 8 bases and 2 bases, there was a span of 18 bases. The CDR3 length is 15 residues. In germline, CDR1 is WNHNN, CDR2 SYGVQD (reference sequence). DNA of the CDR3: TGCGCCAGCCTTTATCAAGACAGGCTAAACACTGAAGCTTTCTTT. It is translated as CASLYQDRLNTEAFF.